This T cell receptor beta chain is drawn from a study of radiotherapy plus CTLA-4 blockade in lung cancer. Overall study: Overall, around 18% of patients showed an objective response, while about 31% attained disease control. Study outcomes and limitations: With interferon-beta, early dynamics of blood T cell clones were reported to best predict response.

As for this clone: Antigen unknown.

TCRdb keeps only in-frame clones here, not all; method: immunoSEQ multiplex PCR. The sample holds approximately 78,000 clones, roughly 75% seen once. V was pared by 4 bases and J by 3 bases, with 11 bases of the junction left unmatched. The length of the CDR3 is 18 residues. Looked up from germline, CDR1 is LGHNA and CDR2 is YSLEER. The rearrangement joins TRBV4-3 to TRBJ2-3; 12 bases align to TRBD2. The sequencing used peripheral blood, collected from a patient treated with radiotherapy plus ipilimumab. The receptor was derived from a human donor with non-small cell lung cancer who had a complete response to radiotherapy plus ipilimumab. CDR3 DNA: TGCGCCAGCAGCCTCTTCGGACCCGGGACTAGCGGGACAGATACGCAGTATTTT. Residues: CASSLFGPGTSGTDTQYF.